These 22 T cell receptor beta chains came from one sample sequenced in a study of T cell repertoires in cytomegalovirus infection. TCRdb redid the calling of the reads with MiXCR, one entry per CDR3 protein. The sample carries 570,000 or so distinct CDR3 sequences, under 45% recorded once. No antigen has been identified for these receptors. The specimen comprised cultured PBMCs, sampled from culture after CMV antigen stimulation. These receptors were obtained from a human donor in good health (CMV status not recorded). Some clones in this sample may be carry-over from other donors' samples.

Note on this clonotype: A much larger clone lies one base from this, so it may be a read error. The chain carries TRBV6-1 and TRBJ1-6; D ambiguous. CDR3 length: 15 amino acids. Germline loops: CDR1 MNHNS, CDR2 SASEGT. Trimming stripped 2 bases from V and 0 bases from J, with 5 bases between. The CDR3 is CASSEWGSYNSPLHF. CDR3 coding DNA: TGTGCCAGCAGTGAATGGGGCTCCTATAATTCACCCCTCCACTTT.

This clonotype has just a few counts. This chain uses TRBV6-2 or TRBV6-3 with TRBJ1-2, with D perhaps TRBD1 (6 bases). V gave up 6 bases and J gave up 3 bases, with 11 bases separating them. This CDR3 comprises 13 residues. Germline CDR1 MNHEY, CDR2 SVGEGT. Here the CDR3 reads CASSRNRDYGYTF. Here the CDR3 DNA reads TGTGCCAGCAGCCGAAACAGGGACTATGGCTACACCTTC.

This chain connects TRBV7-8 to TRBJ1-5, with no clear D. The CDR3 has 15 residues. Looked up from germline, CDR1 is SGHVS and CDR2 is FQNEAQ. Trimming cost V 1 base and J 2 bases, with 9 bases left between them. The CDR3 is CASSLVFGGNQPQHF. The DNA of the CDR3 is TGTGCCAGCAGCTTAGTATTTGGGGGCAATCAGCCCCAGCATTTT.

This clonotype was picked up one time. The genes are TRBV12-3 or TRBV12-4 and TRBJ2-3, with D perhaps TRBD1 (5 bases). The CDR3 covers 15 residues. V was clipped by 2 bases and J by 0 bases, with 9 bases between them. CDR3: CASSLNRRSTDTQYF. The CDR3 region has the DNA TGTGCCAGCAGTTTAAACAGGCGTAGCACAGATACGCAGTATTTT.

This clonotype has a handful of counts. The J gene is TRBJ2-7, the V gene TRBV7-9, with D perhaps matching TRBD1 (6 bases). The CDR3 totals 15 residues. The V end lost 5 bases, the J end lost 5 bases, and 19 bases lay between the germline ends. Germline lookup yields CDR1 SEHNR and CDR2 FQNEAQ (reference sequence). The CDR3 here is CASSLNRALGNEQYF. The CDR3 DNA follows: TGTGCCAGCAGCCTGAACAGGGCCTTAGGGAACGAGCAGTACTTC.

This chain joins TRBV7-2 and TRBJ2-3; 12 positions agree with TRBD2. This CDR3 has 15 amino acids. V dropped 5 bases and J dropped 7; count of bases not matched to a gene: 7. Germline loops: CDR1 SGHTA, CDR2 FQGNSA. This chain's CDR3 is CASSEGTSGLYTQYF. Here the CDR3 DNA reads TGTGCCAGCAGCGAAGGGACTAGCGGGCTCTATACGCAGTATTTT.

This clonotype was found a few times. V gene TRBV4-2 combines with J gene TRBJ2-7, with 8 nucleotides matching TRBD1. In germline, CDR1 is LGHNA, CDR2 YNFKEQ. This CDR3 is 18 amino acids long. V dropped 0 bases and J dropped 1; count of bases not matched to a gene: 11. The CDR3 sequence is CASSQENPRQGFSYEQYF. CDR3 bases: TGTGCCAGCAGCCAAGAAAATCCGAGACAGGGGTTTTCCTACGAGCAGTACTTC.

The chain employs TRBV4-1 and TRBJ1-5; a possible D gene is TRBD1 (5 bases). V dropped 1 base and J dropped 2 bases, with 12 bases sitting between them. The CDR3 totals 16 residues. In germline, CDR1 is MGHRA, CDR2 YSYEKL. The CDR3 region is CASSQVVQGGNQPQHF. The CDR3 DNA follows: TGCGCCAGCAGCCAAGTGGTCCAGGGCGGCAATCAGCCCCAGCATTTT.

For the CDR3, the DNA is TGTGCCAGCAGCTTTGTTAGCGGGGGGGTGGGGGATACGCAGTATTTT. Its protein is CASSFVSGGVGDTQYF. This chain uses TRBV7-2 with TRBJ2-3; 11 nucleotides agree with TRBD2. CDR3 length: 16 residues. The ends lost 3 bases at V and 6 bases at J; junction bases unmatched: 8. Germline V gene data show CDR1 as SGHTA and CDR2 as FQGNSA. Based on the CDR3 plus reference TRBV7-2 and TRBJ2-3, the full variable domain is GAGVSQSPSNKVTEKGKDVELRCDPISGHTALYWYRQSLGQGLEFLIYFQGNSAPDKSGLPSDRFSAERTGGSVSTLTIQRTQQEDSAVYLCASSFVSGGVGDTQYFGPGTRLTVL.

The rearrangement joins TRBV2 to TRBJ2-3, with D tentatively TRBD2 (6 bases). Germline CDR1 SNHLY, CDR2 FYNNEI. V lost 6 bases to trimming and J lost 0 bases, with 13 bases between them. The CDR3 runs to 15 residues. The CDR3: CASRGLRYSTDTQYF. The CDR3 nucleotides are TGTGCCAGCAGGGGACTTCGCTATAGCACAGATACGCAGTATTTT. Full variable domain (rest looked up from reference TRBV2 and TRBJ2-3): EPEVTQTPSHQVTQMGQEVILRCVPISNHLYFYWYRQILGQKVEFLVSFYNNEISEKSEIFDDQFSVERPDGSNFTLKIRSTKLEDSAMYFCASRGLRYSTDTQYFGPGTRLTVL.

The V and J genes are TRBV9 and TRBJ1-1; D not certain. This CDR3 has 14 residues. Germline V gene data show CDR1 as SGDLS and CDR2 as YYNGEE. V lost 0 bases, J lost 0 bases, and 6 bases lay in between. CDR3 protein: CASSVVTVNTEAFF. The CDR3 nucleotides are TGTGCCAGCAGCGTAGTAACAGTGAACACTGAAGCTTTCTTT.

The chain employs TRBV6-5 and TRBJ2-5, with 7 bases aligning to TRBD1. The length of the CDR3 is 19 residues. Trimming at V came to 0 bases and at J to 6 bases, leaving 19 bases not matched to a gene. Per germline, CDR1 MNHEY and CDR2 SVGAGI. The CDR3 loop reads CASSYSISRGGPHLKTQYF. For the CDR3, the DNA is TGTGCCAGCAGTTACTCGATAAGTCGAGGGGGCCCCCACTTGAAGACCCAGTACTTC.

This chain uses TRBV9 with TRBJ2-1; D is ambiguous. The V and J ends lost 2 bases and 3 bases respectively, with 6 bases between them. This CDR3 comprises 13 residues. The germline gives CDR1 SGDLS, CDR2 YYNGEE. CDR3 loop: CASSVYSYNEQFF. The CDR3, as DNA: TGTGCCAGCAGCGTGTACAGCTACAATGAGCAGTTCTTC.

This clonotype was recorded a few times. The V gene is TRBV2, the J gene TRBJ1-1; tentative D call: TRBD1 (6 bases). CDR3 length: 13 residues. With 7 bases removed from V and 0 bases from J, the gap between germline ends came to 9 bases. Germline CDR1 SNHLY, CDR2 FYNNEI. The CDR3 reads CASTGTLNTEAFF. CDR3 in DNA: TGTGCCAGCACCGGGACACTGAACACTGAAGCTTTCTTT.

This clonotype was picked up many times. V gene TRBV7-2 combines with J gene TRBJ2-3; D is ambiguous. Germline assignment: CDR1 SGHTA and CDR2 FQGNSA. Trimming stripped 2 bases from V and 2 bases from J, with 8 bases between. The CDR3 contains 14 residues. CDR3 nucleotides: TGTGCCAGCAGCTTAAAGGGTCCCACAGATACGCAGTATTTT. This sequence encodes CASSLKGPTDTQYF.

The rearrangement joins TRBV7-8 to TRBJ2-3, with 7 nucleotides matching TRBD2. CDR1 is SGHVS, CDR2 FQNEAQ, per germline. The junction had 7 bases not matched to a gene; V was cut back by 4 bases and J by 3 bases. The CDR3 runs 15 residues. CDR3 nucleotide sequence: TGTGCCAGCAGCTCACAATCGGGAGGTACAGATACGCAGTATTTT. Translation gives CASSSQSGGTDTQYF. Drawing the rest from reference TRBV7-8 and TRBJ2-3, the complete variable domain is GAGVSQSPRYKVAKRGQDVALRCDPISGHVSLFWYQQALGQGPEFLTYFQNEAQLDKSGLPSDRFFAERPEGSVSTLKIQRTQQEDSAVYLCASSSQSGGTDTQYFGPGTRLTVL.

This clonotype came up once. The CDR3 DNA is TGTGCCAGCCGGGAAGGAGACTACAATGAGCAGTTCTTC. Amino acid sequence: CASREGDYNEQFF. This chain uses TRBV25-1 with TRBJ2-1, with TRBD2 as a possible D gene (5 bases). This CDR3 has 13 residues. Deletions cut 8 bases from V and 3 bases from J, with 11 bases between. Germline V gene sequence: CDR1 MGHDK, CDR2 SYGVNS.

This clonotype was detected a few times. The chain employs TRBV7-2 and TRBJ1-6; no clear D gene. The germline gives CDR1 SGHTA, CDR2 FQGNSA. The length of the CDR3 is 13 residues. Trimming removed 8 bases at V and 9 bases at J, with 14 bases between. CDR3 sequence: CASGDTFSSPLHF. The CDR3, as DNA: TGTGCCAGCGGAGATACGTTTAGTTCACCCCTCCACTTT.

This chain links TRBV6-6 with TRBJ1-2; D is ambiguous. Germline assignment: CDR1 MNHNY and CDR2 SVGAGI (reference sequence). The V end lost 5 bases, the J end lost 8 bases, and 18 bases lay between the germline ends. This CDR3 has 14 residues. CDR3 nucleotides: TGTGCCAGCAGTCGGGAGGGTGACGCACAGGGCTACACCTTC. The encoded protein is CASSREGDAQGYTF.

This clonotype was counted a few times. The chain couples TRBV6-1 to TRBJ1-6; D remains ambiguous. Germline V gives CDR1 MNHNS, CDR2 SASEGT. V was cut by 1 base and J by 10 bases, with 8 bases left in between. The CDR3 covers 13 residues. Here the CDR3 reads CASSEEGSSPLHF. The CDR3, as DNA: TGTGCCAGCAGTGAAGAAGGAAGCTCACCCCTCCACTTT.

This clonotype appeared many times. The chain employs TRBV7-2 and TRBJ1-1; D is perhaps TRBD1 (5 bases). Germline loops: CDR1 SGHTA, CDR2 FQGNSA. There are 13 residues in the CDR3. V dropped 5 bases and J dropped 5 bases, with 12 bases sitting between them. CDR3 protein: CASSTRGGTEAFF. The CDR3 DNA follows: TGTGCCAGCAGCACCCGGGGGGGGACTGAAGCTTTCTTT.

This chain uses TRBV7-4 with TRBJ2-7, with D perhaps given as TRBD1 or TRBD2 (5 bases each). Trimming left V 8 bases short and J 2 bases short, with 19 bases between. This CDR3 is built from 15 residues. From germline, CDR1 is SGHVT and CDR2 SQSDAQ. CDR3 loop: CASSIRSEGTYEQYF. In DNA form, the CDR3 reads TGTGCCAGCTCCATTAGGTCCGAGGGGACCTACGAGCAGTACTTC.